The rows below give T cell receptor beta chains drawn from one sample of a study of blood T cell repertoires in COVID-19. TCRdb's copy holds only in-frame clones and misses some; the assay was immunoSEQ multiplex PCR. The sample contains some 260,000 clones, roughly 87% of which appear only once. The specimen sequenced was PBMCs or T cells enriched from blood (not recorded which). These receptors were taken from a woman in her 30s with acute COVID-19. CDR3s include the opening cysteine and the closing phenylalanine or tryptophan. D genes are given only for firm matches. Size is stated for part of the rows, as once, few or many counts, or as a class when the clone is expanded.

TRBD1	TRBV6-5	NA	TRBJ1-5	TGTGCCAGCAGATCAGGACAGGGCAATCAGCCCCAGCATTTT	CASRSGQGNQPQHF
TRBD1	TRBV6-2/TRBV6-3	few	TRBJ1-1	TGTGCCAGCAGCAGAGGACAGGGTACCACTGAAGCTTTCTTT	CASSRGQGTTEAFF
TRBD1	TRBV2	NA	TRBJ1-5	TGTGCCAGCACTCCCCGACAGGGTAATCAGCCCCAGCATTTT	CASTPRQGNQPQHF
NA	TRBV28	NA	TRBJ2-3	TGTGCCAGCAGTCGCGGACATTCGGCACAGGCGGATACGCAGTATTTT	CASSRGHSAQADTQYF
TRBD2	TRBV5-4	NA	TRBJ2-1	TGTGCCAGCAGTCAGTTAGCGGGGGGCTATAGCTCCTACAATGAGCAGTTCTTC	CASSQLAGGYSSYNEQFF
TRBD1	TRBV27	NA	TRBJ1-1	TGTGCCAGCAGTTTAATGGAGGGGGCTTTGGGCACTGAAGCTTTCTTT	CASSLMEGALGTEAFF
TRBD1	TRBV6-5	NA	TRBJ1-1	TGTGCCAGCAGTTACTCTGGGACAGGAAGTACTGAAGCTTTCTTT	CASSYSGTGSTEAFF
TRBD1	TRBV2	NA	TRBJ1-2	TGTGCCAGCAGTGAAGCGTGGGGGACAGGAAATGGCTACACCTTC	CASSEAWGTGNGYTF
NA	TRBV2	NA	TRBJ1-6	TGTGCCAGCCGCCCCGGCGGGGGTCATTCACCCCTCCACTTT	CASRPGGGHSPLHF
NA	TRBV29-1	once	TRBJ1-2	TGCAGCGTCCGCGGGAAGGGGAACTATGGCTACACCTTC	CSVRGKGNYGYTF
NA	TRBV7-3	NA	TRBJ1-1	TGTGCCAGCAGACGCGGGGAGGGCACTGAAGCTTTCTTT	CASRRGEGTEAFF
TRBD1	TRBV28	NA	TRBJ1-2	TGTGCCAGCAGTTTAAAGGACAGGGAGTTCCACTTC	CASSLKDREFHF
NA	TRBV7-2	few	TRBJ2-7	TGTGCCAGCAGCTTACCGGCAGCGGGCTCCTACGAGCAGTACTTC	CASSLPAAGSYEQYF
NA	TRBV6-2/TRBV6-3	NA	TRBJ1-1	TGTGCCAGCAGTTACCGAGCGACAGGAAAGAACACTGAAGCTTTCTTT	CASSYRATGKNTEAFF
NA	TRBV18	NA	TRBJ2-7	TGTGCCAGCTCACGGGGCGCAACCTACGAGCAGTACTTC	CASSRGATYEQYF
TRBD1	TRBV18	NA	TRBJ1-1	TGTGCCAGCTCACCGGGACAGTTGGGCACTGAAGCTTTCTTT	CASSPGQLGTEAFF
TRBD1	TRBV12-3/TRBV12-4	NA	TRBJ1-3	TGTGCCAGCAGATACGGACAGGGCAACACCATATATTTT	CASRYGQGNTIYF
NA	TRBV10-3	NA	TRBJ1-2	TGTGCCATCAGTGAGAATACTGCCGCTAACTATGGCTACACCTTC	CAISENTAANYGYTF
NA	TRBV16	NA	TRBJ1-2	TGTGCCAGCACCCACCTCGGGGGGAACTATGGCTACACCTTC	CASTHLGGNYGYTF
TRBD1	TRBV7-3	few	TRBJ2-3	TGTGCCAGCAGCTTCAACAGGGGGATAGGGACAGATACGCAGTATTTT	CASSFNRGIGTDTQYF
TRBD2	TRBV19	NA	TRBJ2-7	TGTGCCAGTAGTTTTTCGGGCGGGAGGGAATCCTACGAGCAGTACTTC	CASSFSGGRESYEQYF
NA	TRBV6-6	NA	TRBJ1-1	TGTGCCAGCAGGCCACAGGGTTATACTGAAGCTTTCTTT	CASRPQGYTEAFF
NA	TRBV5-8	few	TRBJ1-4	TGTGCCAGCAGACGCTACTCGTCAAATGAAAAACTGTTTTTT	CASRRYSSNEKLFF
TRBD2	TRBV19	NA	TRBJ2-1	TGTGCCAGTAGTACCGGACTAGCGGGGGGGTCTGAGCAGTTCTTC	CASSTGLAGGSEQFF
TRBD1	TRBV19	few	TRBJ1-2	TGTGCCAGTAGCCGGGACAGGGGGCCGGGTGGCTATGGCTACACCTTC	CASSRDRGPGGYGYTF
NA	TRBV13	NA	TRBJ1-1	TGTGCCAGCAGCTTAGTCGGGGGGCAAGCTTTCTTT	CASSLVGGQAFF
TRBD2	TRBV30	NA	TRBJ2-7	TGTGCCTGGAGCCTCAGCGGGGGAGAGCAGTACTTC	CAWSLSGGEQYF
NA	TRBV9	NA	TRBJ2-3	TGTGCCAGCAGCGTACAGGGTCTCGCAGATACGCAGTATTTT	CASSVQGLADTQYF
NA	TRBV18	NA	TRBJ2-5	TGTGCCAGCTCACCGTCTCTAGCCGCCCCGAATCAAGAGACCCAGTACTTC	CASSPSLAAPNQETQYF
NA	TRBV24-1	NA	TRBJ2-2	TGTGCCACCAGTGACCTTAACGGGGAGCTGTTTTTT	CATSDLNGELFF
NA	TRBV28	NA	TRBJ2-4	TGTGCCAGCAGTCAGACAGAACCTGTCAAAAACATTCAGTACTTC	CASSQTEPVKNIQYF
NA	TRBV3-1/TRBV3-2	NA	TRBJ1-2	TGTGCCAGCAGCCCTAACTCACAGGGATCGTATGGCTACACCTTC	CASSPNSQGSYGYTF